The rows below give T cell receptor beta chains drawn from one sample of a study of blood T cell repertoires in COVID-19. The assay was immunoSEQ multiplex PCR, and TCRdb's table has in-frame clones only and misses some. This table holds 50,000 to 75,000 clones, roughly 91% found once. The sample consisted of peripheral blood. Every receptor here comes from a man aged 55-75 years with acute or convalescent COVID-19. Both conserved end residues are part of each CDR3. D genes are given only for firm matches. Expanded clones get a size class; other rows say once, few or many, or leave the size out.

TGTGCCACCTTCGGACAGTTCTATGGCTACACCTTC	CATFGQFYGYTF	-	TRBV18	TRBJ1-2	-
TGTGCCAGCTGTCCCTCAGGCAGCAATGAGCAGTTCTTC	CASCPSGSNEQFF	-	TRBV6-5	TRBJ2-1	-
TGTGCCAGCAGCGTCGGGGAGGGGATAGGAGGCTACACCTTC	CASSVGEGIGGYTF	-	TRBV9	TRBJ1-2	-
TGTGCCAGCACCCGGGAAGTAAATTCACCCCTCCACTTT	CASTREVNSPLHF	-	TRBV6-5	TRBJ1-6	once
TGTGCCAGCAGTTATCCGTCTGGGGCCAACGTCCTGACTTTC	CASSYPSGANVLTF	-	TRBV6-6	TRBJ2-6	-
TGTGCTAGTGGTTTGGCTTCCTCAGATACGCAGTATTTT	CASGLASSDTQYF	-	TRBV12-5	TRBJ2-3	-
TGCGCCAGCAGCTTGGTGGTTATAGGAGGAGCTAACTATGGCTACACCTTC	CASSLVVIGGANYGYTF	-	TRBV5-1	TRBJ1-2	-
TGTGCCAGCAGTGCTAAATCAAGGACAGGGCGTAATTCACCCCTCCACTTT	CASSAKSRTGRNSPLHF	TRBD1	TRBV6-1	TRBJ1-6	-
TGTGCCAGCAGCTTAGTTTGGGGAGGCGGGGGGTTCCACGAGCAGTACTTC	CASSLVWGGGGFHEQYF	TRBD2	TRBV7-2	TRBJ2-7	-
TGTGCCAGCAGTTTTAGTCCGGGGAACTACGAGCAGTACTTC	CASSFSPGNYEQYF	-	TRBV27	TRBJ2-7	-
TGTGCCAGCAGCCCTCAGGCGCTAGCGGGGGGGGTTAGAGATACGCAGTATTTT	CASSPQALAGGVRDTQYF	TRBD2	TRBV9	TRBJ2-3	-
TGCGCCAGCAGCTATGGGGGCGGGACTGAAGCTTTCTTT	CASSYGGGTEAFF	-	TRBV5-1	TRBJ1-1	-
TGCGCCAGCATGGACAGGAGCCTTGGGGGGGAGCTGTTTTTT	CASMDRSLGGELFF	TRBD1	TRBV10-2	TRBJ2-2	once
TGTGCCAGCAACCAACGCACACCGGAGCAGTACTTC	CASNQRTPEQYF	-	TRBV2	TRBJ2-7	-